Reported below is one T cell receptor beta chain. The source of the sample is a study of OX40 agonist ivuxolimab in advanced cancers. Here immunoSEQ multiplex PCR was the method, and the copy in TCRdb shows in-frame clones only, minus some. Among tens of thousands of clones listed, about four fifths were seen once. V shed 4 bases and J shed 0 bases, with 11 bases lying between them. This CDR3 region has 15 residues. Germline V gives CDR1 SGHTS, CDR2 YDEGEE. V and J are TRBV5-8 and TRBJ1-5, with no clear D. The source material was CD4+ or CD8+ T cells sorted from blood, sampled in a trial of the OX40 agonist ivuxolimab. The source of this sequence is an adult with an advanced solid tumor such as melanoma, head and neck, liver or kidney cancer. CDR3 residues: CASSPREYSNQPQHF. The CDR3 DNA reads as TGTGCCAGCAGCCCGCGGGAGTATAGCAATCAGCCCCAGCATTTT.